The 15 T cell receptor beta chains below come from one sample, sequenced in a study of T cells after yellow fever vaccination. A single record per CDR3 protein comes from TCRdb applying MiXCR to the 5' RACE reads. The repertoire includes roughly 63,000 distinct CDR3 sequences, about 7% of them detected once, and 36% sits in the top ten. Sample: CD8+ T cells sorted from PBMCs, taken 15 days after the yellow fever booster vaccination. All receptors derive from a man younger than 45 who received the YFV17D yellow fever vaccine.

In this sample, this clonotype turned up many times. J is TRBJ2-7 and V is TRBV29-1; D gene ambiguous. The germline V and J ends were trimmed by 2 bases and 6 bases, with 8 bases remaining between them. This CDR3 is 11 amino acids long. The germline V gene encodes CDR1 SQVTM and CDR2 ANQGSEA. The CDR3, as DNA: TGCAGCGTTGAACGGTCTGCCGAGCAGTACTTC. This codes for CSVERSAEQYF.

This clonotype appeared many times. This chain links TRBV18 with TRBJ2-7, with D possibly being TRBD2 (6 bases). This CDR3 region has 16 residues. Trimming left V 3 bases short and J 1 base short, with 16 bases between. Germline CDR1 reads KGHSH; CDR2 reads LQKENI. The CDR3 protein is CASSPLEGLESYEQYF. The CDR3 nucleotides are TGTGCCAGCTCACCGCTGGAGGGCCTGGAGTCCTACGAGCAGTACTTC.

At least ten counts were recorded for this clonotype. The chain is built from TRBV28 and TRBJ2-2; 8 bases are shared with TRBD1. There are 14 residues in the CDR3. Germline CDR1 reads MDHEN; CDR2 reads SYDVKM. V trimming: 5 bases; J trimming: 5 bases; junction bases outside the gene matches: 4. CDR3 sequence (DNA): TGTGCCAGCAGTGACAGGGGAGGTACCGGGGAGCTGTTTTTT. This gives the protein CASSDRGGTGELFF. The full variable domain, in which reference TRBV28 and TRBJ2-2 provide the parts outside the CDR3, is DVKVTQSSRYLVKRTGEKVFLECVQDMDHENMFWYRQDPGLGLRLIYFSYDVKMKEKGDIPEGYSVSREKKERFSLILESASTNQTSMYLCASSDRGGTGELFFGEGSRLTVL.

In the case of this clonotype: This sequence may be a read error, since a much larger clone differs from it by one base. The chain employs TRBV7-2 and TRBJ2-5; D is unclear. CDR1 and CDR2 (germline): SGHTA, FQGNSA. The CDR3 runs 14 residues. CDR3 nucleotides: TGTGCCGGCAGCGCCCTTCCTCCCCGGGAGACCCAGTACTTC. Residues: CAGSALPPRETQYF.

At least ten counts were recorded for this clonotype. The chain employs TRBV6-5 and TRBJ1-1; unclear D gene. This CDR3 is built from 15 residues. V was clipped by 6 bases and J by 0 bases, with 14 bases between them. Germline V lookup: CDR1 MNHEY, CDR2 SVGAGI. DNA of the CDR3: TGTGCCAGCAGGACAAAGGGCGGGCTGAACACTGAAGCTTTCTTT. Protein product: CASRTKGGLNTEAFF.

The rearrangement joins TRBV19 to TRBJ2-7; D remains unclear. The CDR3 length is 13 residues. Between the trimmed V and J ends, which lost 5 bases and 2 bases, there was a span of 10 bases. Per germline, CDR1 LNHDA and CDR2 SQIVND (reference sequence). The CDR3 spells CASSPLGPYEQYF. In nucleotides, the CDR3 is TGTGCCAGTAGTCCCCTGGGCCCCTACGAGCAGTACTTC.

There are many counts of this clonotype. The CDR3 sequence is CASSIGVGPYEQYF. The CDR3 bases are TGTGCCAGTAGTATTGGGGTAGGTCCCTACGAGCAGTACTTC. The J gene is TRBJ2-7, the V gene TRBV19; unclear D gene. The V end lost 3 bases, the J end lost 2 bases, and 11 bases lay between the germline ends. Germline CDR1 reads LNHDA; CDR2 reads SQIVND (reference sequence). The CDR3 extends over 14 amino acids.

About this clonotype: This may be a read error: a much more frequent sequence differs by one nucleotide. The V gene is TRBV7-9, the J gene TRBJ2-1; 8 bases are a match to TRBD2. CDR3 length: 14 amino acids. The germline gives CDR1 SEHNR, CDR2 FQNEAQ (reference sequence). Trimming removed 8 bases from V and 11 bases from J; junction bases left unmatched: 14. The chain's CDR3 is CASLLRTRGDKQFF. Here the CDR3 DNA reads TGTGCCAGCCTCCTCCGGACGCGGGGGGATAAGCAGTTCTTC. Combining the CDR3 with reference TRBV7-9 and TRBJ2-1 gives the whole variable domain DTGVSQNPRHKITKRGQNVTFRCDPISEHNRLYWYRQTLGQGPEFLTYFQNEAQLEKSRLLSDRFSAERPKGSFSTLEIQRTEQGDSAMYLCASLLRTRGDKQFFGPGTRLTVL.

In its sample, this clonotype was seen once. The chain recombines TRBV2 with TRBJ2-1; D call uncertain. Germline V gene data show CDR1 as SNHLY and CDR2 as FYNNEI. CDR3 size: 14 residues. The ends were cut back, 5 bases at V and 1 base at J, with 9 bases in the middle. For the CDR3, the DNA is TGTGCCAGCAGTCCTTTTGGATCCTACAATGAGCAGTTCTTC. As protein: CASSPFGSYNEQFF.

This clonotype was seen repeatedly, ten times or more. The chain is built from TRBV29-1 and TRBJ2-3, with 15 bases lining up with TRBD2. The CDR3 is 18 amino acids. The trim removed 8 bases at V and 4 bases at J, leaving 16 bases unmatched. The germline V gene has CDR1 SQVTM and CDR2 ANQGSEA. In DNA form, the CDR3 reads TGCAGCCCTATCCCCCTCGGACTAGCGGGAGGGCCCCCAGATACGCAGTATTTT. Encoded protein: CSPIPLGLAGGPPDTQYF.

This clonotype was seen many times. This chain links TRBV29-1 with TRBJ1-5; the D gene is possibly TRBD1 (5 bases). Trimming took off 7 bases at V and 3 bases at J, with 13 bases between the two ends. The CDR3 consists of 13 residues. Germline V CDR1 and CDR2: SQVTM, ANQGSEA. This CDR3 reads CSANTGVNQPQHF. CDR3 sequence (DNA): TGCAGCGCCAACACGGGGGTCAATCAGCCCCAGCATTTT. Combining the CDR3 with reference TRBV29-1 and TRBJ1-5 gives the whole variable domain SAVISQKPSRDICQRGTSLTIQCQVDSQVTMMFWYRQQPGQSLTLIATANQGSEATYESGFVIDKFPISRPNLTFSTLTVSNMSPEDSSIYLCSANTGVNQPQHFGDGTRLSIL.

This clonotype was observed at least ten times. This chain joins TRBV6-2 or TRBV6-3 and TRBJ2-7; no clear D. Germline V gene data show CDR1 as MNHEY and CDR2 as SVGEGT. This CDR3 is 15 amino acids long. V lost 5 bases and J lost 0, with 14 bases in between. The CDR3 region is CASSDPPASSYEQYF. In DNA, the CDR3 is TGTGCCAGCAGTGACCCCCCAGCGAGCTCCTACGAGCAGTACTTC.

The rearrangement uses TRBV6-2 or TRBV6-3 and TRBJ1-2; TRBD1 might be the D (5 bases). The germline CDR1 and CDR2 sequences are MNHEY and SVGEGT. CDR3 length: 13 amino acids. The V end was cut by 7 bases, the J end by 7 bases, with 16 bases between. The CDR3 DNA follows: TGTGCCAGCAACCAGGGAGGGGCGAGTGGCTACACCTTC. As protein: CASNQGGASGYTF.

This clonotype was picked up many times. The V gene is TRBV5-1, the J gene TRBJ2-1, with D possibly matching TRBD1 (5 bases). V was clipped by 2 bases and J by 8 bases, with 14 bases between them. CDR3 length: 14 residues. Looked up from germline, CDR1 is SGHRS and CDR2 is YFSETQ. The chain's CDR3 is CASSLGQGLDEQFF. The CDR3 bases are TGCGCCAGCAGCTTAGGCCAGGGATTGGATGAGCAGTTCTTC.

This clonotype was counted a few times. A single base separates this from a much larger clone, so it may be a read error. J is TRBJ2-5 and V is TRBV15; weak D call: TRBD1 (7 bases). Germline CDR1 LNHNV, CDR2 YYDKDF (reference sequence). The CDR3 spans 15 residues. CDR3 sequence reads: CATSRAGGYHETQYF. The CDR3 bases are TGTGCCACCAGCAGAGCAGGGGGGTACCATGAGACCCAGTACTTC.